This TCR beta chain was profiled in a study of T cell responses to AZD1222 COVID-19 vaccine. Study-wide background: Doses given second, at about 4 or about 12 weeks, were pooled.

Clones were read by immunoSEQ multiplex PCR, and TCRdb kept only the in-frame ones, dropping some. The sample carries 120,000 to 150,000 clones, 80% to 90% recorded once. Findings of the study overall: Donors in the cohort were predominantly white British and more often female, and clonal diversity was possibly underestimated. Sampled repertoires all dated from after the peak T cell response. Baseline seropositivity characterized only 5 or 6 AZD1222 recipients.

As for this clone: Its cognate antigen is unknown.

The source of this sequence is an adult in good health. Specimen: peripheral blood, collected on day 0 of AZD1222 vaccination.

The CDR3: CASSYRANGGAHEAFF. The CDR3 DNA reads TGTGCCAGCAGTTACCGGGCCAACGGAGGGGCCCATGAAGCTTTCTTT. The genes are TRBV6-5 and TRBJ1-1; tentatively, D is TRBD1 (5 bases). The CDR3 covers 16 residues. V was pared by 2 bases and J by 7 bases, with 20 bases between. Germline CDR1 is MNHEY and CDR2 is SVGAGI.